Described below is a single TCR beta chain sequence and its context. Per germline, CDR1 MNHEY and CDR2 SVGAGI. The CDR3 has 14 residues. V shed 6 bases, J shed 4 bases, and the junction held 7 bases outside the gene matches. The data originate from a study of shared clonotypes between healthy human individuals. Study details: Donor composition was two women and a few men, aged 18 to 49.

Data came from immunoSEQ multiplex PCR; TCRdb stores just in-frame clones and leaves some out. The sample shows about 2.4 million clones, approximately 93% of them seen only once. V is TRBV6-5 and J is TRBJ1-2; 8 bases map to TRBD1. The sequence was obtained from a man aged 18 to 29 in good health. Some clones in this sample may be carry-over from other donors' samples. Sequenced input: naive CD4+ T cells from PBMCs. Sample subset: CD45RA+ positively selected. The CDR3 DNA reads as TGTGCCAGCAGAGTCGGACAGGGCCTCTATGGCTACACCTTC. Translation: CASRVGQGLYGYTF.